The 13 T cell receptor beta chains reported below all come from one sample, sequenced in a study of blood T cell repertoires in COVID-19. Here immunoSEQ multiplex PCR was the method, and the copy in TCRdb shows in-frame clones only, minus some. The repertoire includes 340,000 or so clones, around 82% of them detected once, and about 3% sits in the top ten. Sequenced input: peripheral blood. Every receptor here comes from a man in his thirties or forties with active or convalescent COVID-19.

This clone was found a few times. The rearrangement joins TRBV12-5 to TRBJ1-1; no reliable D call. Germline CDR1 LGHNT, CDR2 FRNRAP. Trimming removed 6 bases at V and 1 base at J, with 6 bases between. This CDR3 spans 12 amino acids. CDR3 sequence reads: CASGGENTEAFF. The CDR3 bases are TGTGCTAGTGGGGGAGAGAACACTGAAGCTTTCTTT.

This clone came up once. The rearrangement links TRBV6-2 or TRBV6-3 to TRBJ2-4, with D perhaps TRBD2 (5 bases). Trimming left V 2 bases short and J 0 bases short, with 11 bases between. The CDR3 length is 16 residues. The germline CDR1 and CDR2 sequences are MNHEY and SVGEGT. The CDR3 DNA follows: TGTGCCAGCAGTTACGCCCTCGGGGAAGCCAAAAACATTCAGTACTTC. Translation gives CASSYALGEAKNIQYF.

This clone was picked up one time. The rearrangement uses TRBV5-1 and TRBJ2-7; no definite D call. This CDR3 region has 13 residues. The V end was cut by 4 bases, the J end by 3 bases, with 11 bases between. Germline loops: CDR1 SGHRS, CDR2 YFSETQ. Here the CDR3 DNA reads TGCGCCAGCAGCGGCTACAGCAACTACGAGCAGTACTTC. Amino acid sequence: CASSGYSNYEQYF.

The chain combines TRBV9 with TRBJ1-6; 8 positions agree with TRBD1. Trimming at V came to 4 bases and at J to 10 bases, leaving 7 bases not matched to a gene. The V gene's germline CDR1 is SGDLS and CDR2 YYNGEE. The CDR3 contains 14 residues. CDR3 nucleotide sequence: TGTGCCAGCAGCAGACGGACAGGGCCATCACCCCTCCACTTT. Residues: CASSRRTGPSPLHF.

V is TRBV7-3 and J is TRBJ2-3, with 10 bases fitting TRBD2. Germline CDR1 and CDR2: SGHTA and FQGTGA. The CDR3 loop spans 16 amino acids. J was trimmed by 4 bases and V by 4 bases; bases with no gene match: 8. CDR3 in amino acids: CASSSTIAGGPDTQYF. For the CDR3, the DNA is TGTGCCAGCAGCTCAACTATAGCGGGGGGCCCAGATACGCAGTATTTT.

V and J are TRBV7-9 and TRBJ2-7; D ambiguous. V lost 6 bases and J lost 4, with 16 bases in between. The germline V gene has CDR1 SEHNR and CDR2 FQNEAQ (reference sequence). The CDR3 runs 14 residues. This CDR3 is CASRLFEDDYEQYF. The DNA for the CDR3 is TGTGCCAGCAGACTCTTCGAGGATGATTACGAGCAGTACTTC.

V is TRBV6-5 and J is TRBJ1-4, with a possible D match to TRBD1 (5 bases). This CDR3 is 13 amino acids long. Germline V CDR1 and CDR2: MNHEY, SVGAGI. Trimming cost V 4 bases and J 7 bases, with 10 bases left between them. In DNA form, the CDR3 reads TGTGCCAGCAGTTGGACAATCTTTGAAAAACTGTTTTTT. As protein: CASSWTIFEKLFF.

The rearrangement joins TRBV2 to TRBJ1-6; 10 bases fit TRBD1. The CDR3 length is 13 residues. Germline V gene lookup returns CDR1 SNHLY and CDR2 FYNNEI. Trimming at V came to 8 bases and at J to 7 bases, leaving 2 bases not matched to a gene. CDR3: CASGDRGNSPLHF. CDR3 nucleotide sequence: TGTGCCAGCGGGGACAGGGGAAATTCACCCCTCCACTTT.

The rearrangement uses TRBV11-2 and TRBJ2-2; D ambiguous. CDR1 and CDR2 from the germline V gene are SGHAT and FQNNGV. Trimming took 5 bases from V and 4 from J, leaving 11 bases between them. The CDR3 is 14 residues long. The CDR3 DNA sequence: TGTGCCAGCAGCCCTGAGGCTGTCACCGGGGAGCTGTTTTTT. This codes for CASSPEAVTGELFF.

The V and J genes are TRBV6-6 and TRBJ2-2; 7 bases match TRBD1. Looked up from germline, CDR1 is MNHNY and CDR2 is SVGAGI (reference sequence). V lost 8 bases to trimming and J lost 4 bases; unmatched junction nucleotides: 4. The CDR3 has 13 residues. The CDR3 spells CASEPGGTGELFF. CDR3 coding DNA: TGTGCCAGCGAACCAGGGGGCACCGGGGAGCTGTTTTTT.

This sequence joins TRBV27 and TRBJ1-1, with D perhaps TRBD1 (6 bases). V was shortened by 7 bases and J by 1 base, with 13 bases between the two germline ends. The CDR3 runs 14 residues. Germline CDR1 MNHEY, CDR2 SMNVEV (reference sequence). CDR3 amino acids: CASKATGENTEAFF. The CDR3 region has the DNA TGTGCCAGCAAGGCGACAGGAGAGAACACTGAAGCTTTCTTT.

This chain connects TRBV7-3 to TRBJ1-2; 12 bases are shared with TRBD1. Trimming at V came to 4 bases and at J to 4 bases, leaving 7 bases not matched to a gene. The germline V gene encodes CDR1 SGHTA and CDR2 FQGTGA. This CDR3 has 16 residues. The CDR3 loop is CASSWGQGAYSYGYTF. CDR3 coding DNA: TGTGCCAGCAGCTGGGGACAGGGGGCGTACAGCTATGGCTACACCTTC.

The chain combines TRBV18 with TRBJ1-4, with TRBD1 identical over 9 bases. CDR1 KGHSH and CDR2 LQKENI come from the germline V gene. V was clipped by 2 bases and J by 5 bases; unmatched bases: 6. This CDR3 region has 16 residues. The CDR3 nucleotides are TGTGCCAGCTCACCAGGCTCCGGGACAGGGAATGAAAAACTGTTTTTT. Translation: CASSPGSGTGNEKLFF.